This T cell receptor (beta chain) is drawn from a study of cytomegalovirus exposure and HLA in healthy donors. General study points: Among donors in an Asian-associated ancestry cluster, a later analysis reportedly found fewer N-insertions than the roughly 730-donor mean. It was only CMV serostatus that was available as immune exposure information. Earlier results showed most TCR beta V segments being productive about 87% or about 30% of the time.

PCR primers comprised 60 Vbeta and 13 Jbeta primers. The table came from immunoSEQ multiplex PCR; TCRdb's copy has only in-frame clones and leaves some out. Of 100,000 to 120,000 clones listed, 70% to 80% were seen once; the top ten hold approximately 2.2%. As to this clone: What it recognizes is unknown.

The CDR3 covers 14 residues. The V end lost 7 bases, the J end lost 3 bases, and 13 bases lay between the germline ends. CDR1 is MDHEN and CDR2 is SYDVKM in the germline V gene. While unrecorded immune exposures were likely, the donors were nominally healthy when sampled. The clonotype comes from a man aged 25-45 years in good health and CMV-seronegative. The J gene is TRBJ1-5, the V gene TRBV28, with D tentatively TRBD1 (6 bases). Sequencing used PBMCs. The chain's CDR3 is CASTLRQVNQPQHF. The DNA for the CDR3 is TGTGCCAGCACCTTGCGACAGGTCAATCAGCCCCAGCATTTT.